The 10 T cell receptor beta chains listed next were all sequenced from one sample in a study of blood T cell repertoires in COVID-19. TCRdb's copy holds only in-frame clones and misses some; the assay was immunoSEQ multiplex PCR. The table has some 120,000 clones, more than 90% seen once; the top ten hold about 3.5%. The material sequenced was peripheral blood. All receptors derive from a man aged 50 to 60 with active COVID-19.

The chain couples TRBV14 to TRBJ1-4; D is perhaps TRBD1 (5 bases). Trimming removed 1 base at V and 5 bases at J, with 8 bases between. The length of the CDR3 is 14 residues. Germline CDR1 reads SGHDN; CDR2 reads FVKESK. CDR3 amino acids: CASSQAGWNEKLFF. The CDR3 coding sequence is TGTGCCAGCAGCCAAGCAGGGTGGAATGAAAAACTGTTTTTT.

The chain couples TRBV11-2 to TRBJ2-3, with TRBD2 identical over 7 bases. The CDR3 extends over 14 amino acids. V was clipped by 5 bases and J by 9 bases; unmatched bases: 11. CDR1 is SGHAT, CDR2 FQNNGV, per germline. CDR3 amino acids: CASSNIPLGGTQYF. CDR3 coding DNA: TGTGCCAGCAGCAACATACCCCTCGGGGGGACGCAGTATTTT.

The V gene is TRBV3-1 (or the pseudogene TRBV3-2), the J gene TRBJ1-4, with D perhaps TRBD1 (6 bases). Trimming removed 4 bases at V and 7 bases at J, with 22 bases between. Germline V gives CDR1 LGHDT, CDR2 YNNKEL (reference sequence). This CDR3 spans 17 amino acids. The CDR3 loop reads CASSRAQGPGFGEKLFF. The CDR3 DNA is TGTGCCAGCAGCCGAGCCCAGGGGCCGGGATTTGGTGAAAAACTGTTTTTT.

The chain links TRBV12-3 or TRBV12-4 to TRBJ1-2; D is unresolved. CDR3 length: 13 amino acids. Trimming pared 7 bases from V and 8 bases from J, leaving 17 bases between. Written as DNA, the CDR3 is TGTGCCAGCACCACCCGGGAGGGTGGGGGCTACACCTTC. Translated, it gives CASTTREGGGYTF.

The chain joins TRBV18 to TRBJ2-3; 9 nucleotides match TRBD1. V trimming: 6 bases; J trimming: 4 bases; junction bases outside the gene matches: 8. The V gene's germline CDR1 is KGHSH and CDR2 LQKENI. The CDR3 consists of 15 residues. The CDR3 coding sequence is TGTGCCAGCTCCACACAGGGGGCAGCTTCAGATACGCAGTATTTT. Translation gives CASSTQGAASDTQYF.

The chain recombines TRBV5-1 with TRBJ2-2, with D tentatively TRBD2 (6 bases). Germline loops: CDR1 SGHRS, CDR2 YFSETQ. CDR3 length: 14 amino acids. V was pared by 0 bases and J by 6 bases, with 9 bases between. The CDR3 sequence is CASSLAGEAGELFF. The CDR3 region has the DNA TGCGCCAGCAGCTTGGCGGGGGAGGCCGGGGAGCTGTTTTTT.

The chain employs TRBV18 and TRBJ2-7, with TRBD2 matching over 15 bases. In germline, CDR1 is KGHSH, CDR2 LQKENI. V was pared by 3 bases and J by 7 bases, with 7 bases of the junction left unmatched. The length of the CDR3 is 16 residues. The CDR3: CASSPGLAGGPGEQYV. The CDR3 nucleotides are TGTGCCAGCTCACCCGGACTAGCGGGAGGGCCCGGAGAGCAGTACGTC.

J is TRBJ2-1 and V is TRBV9, with TRBD2 identical over 9 bases. J lost 6 bases, V lost 0 bases, and 4 bases had no gene match. This CDR3 comprises 15 residues. The germline CDR1 and CDR2 sequences are SGDLS and YYNGEE. The CDR3 reads CASSVVGLAINEQFF. CDR3 in DNA: TGTGCCAGCAGCGTAGTGGGACTAGCAATCAATGAGCAGTTCTTC.

The chain employs TRBV12-5 and TRBJ2-2, with D possibly TRBD1 on 5 matching bases. Germline V gene data show CDR1 as LGHNT and CDR2 as FRNRAP. V gave up 2 bases and J gave up 4 bases, with 11 bases separating them. The CDR3 totals 15 residues. DNA for the CDR3: TGTGCTAGTGGTTTGTCCCAGGGTAGCACCGGGGAGCTGTTTTTT. Translated, it gives CASGLSQGSTGELFF.

V gene TRBV27 combines with J gene TRBJ2-3; 7 nucleotides match TRBD1. V shed 6 bases and J 4 bases; nucleotides not matched to a gene: 4. The germline gives CDR1 MNHEY, CDR2 SMNVEV (reference sequence). The CDR3 has 13 amino acids. The CDR3 reads CASSGRGSDTQYF. The CDR3 DNA reads as TGTGCCAGCAGCGGCAGGGGGTCAGATACGCAGTATTTT.